This TCR beta chain was recorded in a study of blood T cell repertoires in COVID-19. The CDR3 contains 14 residues. The V segment lost 5 bases and the J segment 5 bases; nucleotides outside the gene matches: 5. The germline CDR1 and CDR2 sequences are SGHNT and YENEEA. Assay: immunoSEQ multiplex PCR; the TCRdb copy retains only in-frame clones and omits some. The sample has about 490,000 clones, 80% to 90% seen once; the top ten hold roughly 3.2%. The source is a human donor in a cohort sampled during active COVID-19. Sequenced: peripheral blood. The V gene is TRBV11-3, the J gene TRBJ2-5, with 10 bases identical to TRBD2. The CDR3 coding sequence is TGTGCCAGCAGCAAAGGGACTAGCGTGGAGACCCAGTACTTC. This gives the protein CASSKGTSVETQYF.